These 32 T cell receptor beta chains were sequenced from one sample in a study of blood T cell repertoires in COVID-19. Profiling relied on immunoSEQ multiplex PCR, and the TCRdb table lists in-frame clones only, not all of them. The sample records fewer than 80,000 clones, approximately 80% being singletons. The sample was peripheral blood. Source of these receptors: a man aged 45 to 65 with COVID-19, enrolled during active disease.

This rearrangement joins TRBV19 to TRBJ1-1, with a tentative D call TRBD1 (5 bases). The CDR3 consists of 13 residues. Germline CDR1 reads LNHDA; CDR2 reads SQIVND (reference sequence). The germline V and J ends were trimmed by 5 bases and 1 base, with 8 bases remaining between them. The CDR3 sequence is CASSHGGNTEAFF. CDR3 nucleotides: TGTGCCAGTAGTCACGGGGGGAACACTGAAGCTTTCTTT.

J is TRBJ1-4 and V is TRBV5-6; possible D gene TRBD1, 5 bases. Germline V gene lookup returns CDR1 SGHDT and CDR2 YYEEEE. This CDR3 spans 18 amino acids. Between the trimmed V and J ends, which lost 0 bases and 3 bases, there was a span of 18 bases. CDR3 protein: CASSLAGLREVPNEKLFF. The CDR3 coding sequence is TGTGCCAGCAGCTTGGCCGGACTCAGGGAGGTGCCTAATGAAAAACTGTTTTTT.

The chain links TRBV2 to TRBJ1-4; the match to TRBD1 covers 9 bases. The junction had 9 bases not matched to a gene; V was cut back by 11 bases and J by 5 bases. Germline V gene sequence: CDR1 SNHLY, CDR2 FYNNEI. The length of the CDR3 is 14 residues. The CDR3 DNA reads TGTGCCGGAGGACAGGGGACGGGGAATGAAAAACTGTTTTTT. Encoded protein: CAGGQGTGNEKLFF.

The J gene is TRBJ2-3, the V gene TRBV7-9; the D gene is possibly TRBD2 (5 bases). The CDR3 has 17 amino acids. Germline V gene data show CDR1 as SEHNR and CDR2 as FQNEAQ (reference sequence). V shed 1 base and J shed 0 bases, with 14 bases lying between them. CDR3 bases: TGTGCCAGCAGCTTAGTTTCCCTAGCAACTAGCACAGATACGCAGTATTTT. Translated: CASSLVSLATSTDTQYF.

The J gene is TRBJ1-3, the V gene TRBV12-5, with D unclear. Germline lookup yields CDR1 LGHNT and CDR2 FRNRAP. With 1 base removed from V and 8 bases from J, the gap between germline ends came to 9 bases. The CDR3 spans 13 residues. CDR3 DNA: TGTGCTAGTGGTTTGGCCGCTAGAGACACCATATATTTT. Translated: CASGLAARDTIYF.

The V gene is TRBV18, the J gene TRBJ1-2; 7 bases line up with TRBD1. With V trimmed by 5 bases and J by 3 bases, 3 bases remained unmatched. Germline CDR1 and CDR2: KGHSH and LQKENI. This CDR3 comprises 13 residues. The CDR3 protein is CASSTGEDYGYTF. For the CDR3, the DNA is TGTGCCAGCTCAACAGGGGAGGACTATGGCTACACCTTC.

The chain combines TRBV7-9 with TRBJ2-1; TRBD2 matches at 8 bases. The CDR3 runs 17 residues. Unmatched junction bases numbered 10, after V lost 4 bases and J lost 2 bases. The germline gives CDR1 SEHNR, CDR2 FQNEAQ (reference sequence). The CDR3 loop is CASSSSPSGPTYNEQFF. The CDR3, as DNA: TGTGCCAGCAGCTCCTCACCTAGCGGGCCAACCTACAATGAGCAGTTCTTC.

This clone was observed a handful of times. The chain is built from TRBV7-9 and TRBJ1-2; 10 nucleotides line up with TRBD1. The germline V gene encodes CDR1 SEHNR and CDR2 FQNEAQ (reference sequence). The CDR3 is 14 amino acids. J gave up 5 bases and V 1 base, and 1 base lay outside the gene matches. DNA for the CDR3: TGTGCCAGCAGCTTAGGACAGGGGGCGTATGGCTACACCTTC. Amino acid sequence: CASSLGQGAYGYTF.

This clone was counted once. V is TRBV7-2 and J is TRBJ2-7; D unclear. Trimming left V 0 bases short and J 0 bases short, with 6 bases between. CDR3 length: 14 amino acids. Germline assignment: CDR1 SGHTA and CDR2 FQGNSA. The CDR3 reads CASSLAAGSYEQYF. The DNA of the CDR3 is TGTGCCAGCAGCTTAGCTGCAGGCTCCTACGAGCAGTACTTC.

V gene TRBV19 combines with J gene TRBJ1-1; D perhaps matches TRBD1 (5 bases). Per germline, CDR1 LNHDA and CDR2 SQIVND (reference sequence). The CDR3 runs 13 residues. V dropped 4 bases and J dropped 1 base, with 7 bases sitting between them. CDR3 nucleotide sequence: TGTGCCAGTAGTAGTGACAGGAACACTGAAGCTTTCTTT. The encoded protein is CASSSDRNTEAFF. Full variable domain (outside the CDR3, taken from reference TRBV19 and TRBJ1-1): DGGITQSPKYLFRKEGQNVTLSCEQNLNHDAMYWYRQDPGQGLRLIYYSQIVNDFQKGDIAEGYSVSREKKESFPLTVTSAQKNPTAFYLCASSSDRNTEAFFGQGTRLTVV.

The J gene is TRBJ2-3, the V gene TRBV3-1 (or the pseudogene TRBV3-2); D is ambiguous. Trimming removed 1 base from V and 0 bases from J, with 8 bases in between. This CDR3 comprises 15 residues. From germline, CDR1 is LGHDT and CDR2 YNNKEL (reference sequence). The CDR3 bases are TGTGCCAGCAGCCAAGGGTGGCATAGCACAGATACGCAGTATTTT. It is translated as CASSQGWHSTDTQYF.

The table lists this clone with a count of one. The chain links TRBV30 to TRBJ1-5, with D perhaps TRBD1 (5 bases). Trimming shortened V by 2 bases and J by 0 bases, and 14 bases separated the two germline ends. Germline-derived CDR1 and CDR2 are GTSNPN and SVGIG (reference sequence). The length of the CDR3 is 16 residues. CDR3 in amino acids: CAWSRGGDYSNQPQHF. The DNA of the CDR3 is TGTGCCTGGAGTCGGGGAGGGGATTATAGCAATCAGCCCCAGCATTTT.

This rearrangement joins TRBV7-3 to TRBJ2-1; TRBD2 agrees at 7 bases. Germline V gene sequence: CDR1 SGHTA, CDR2 FQGTGA. The CDR3 sequence is 13 residues long. Trimming cost V 4 bases and J 8 bases; bases outside gene matches: 5. CDR3 residues: CASSSGGPDEQFF. Here the CDR3 DNA reads TGTGCCAGCAGCTCGGGGGGTCCGGATGAGCAGTTCTTC.

The chain employs TRBV19 and TRBJ2-1, with 10 bases matching TRBD1. This CDR3 region has 18 residues. V lost 5 bases, J lost 9 bases, and 19 bases stayed unmatched. The germline V gene has CDR1 LNHDA and CDR2 SQIVND (reference sequence). The chain's CDR3 is CASSGTGTGALRVGEQFF. In DNA, the CDR3 is TGTGCCAGTAGTGGGACCGGGACAGGGGCTCTTCGTGTAGGTGAGCAGTTCTTC. The full variable domain, in which reference TRBV19 and TRBJ2-1 provide the parts outside the CDR3, is DGGITQSPKYLFRKEGQNVTLSCEQNLNHDAMYWYRQDPGQGLRLIYYSQIVNDFQKGDIAEGYSVSREKKESFPLTVTSAQKNPTAFYLCASSGTGTGALRVGEQFFGPGTRLTVL.

V usage is TRBV3-1 (or the pseudogene TRBV3-2) and J usage is TRBJ1-6; 10 nucleotides align to TRBD1. With 5 bases clipped from V and 7 bases from J, the junction kept 5 bases outside the gene matches. CDR1 is LGHDT and CDR2 is YNNKEL in the germline V gene (reference sequence). The CDR3 has 15 residues. The CDR3 spells CASSTPGQGNSPLHF. CDR3 nucleotide sequence: TGTGCCAGCAGCACGCCGGGACAGGGGAATTCACCCCTCCACTTT.

This clone was seen only once. V usage is TRBV29-1 and J usage is TRBJ1-1; TRBD1 matches at 7 bases. The CDR3 has 12 amino acids. Germline V gene lookup returns CDR1 SQVTM and CDR2 ANQGSEA. The trim removed 7 bases at V and 0 bases at J, leaving 2 bases unmatched. CDR3 residues: CSAGQMNTEAFF. The CDR3 DNA sequence: TGCAGCGCGGGACAGATGAACACTGAAGCTTTCTTT.

The J gene is TRBJ2-1, the V gene TRBV10-3, with TRBD2 matching over 10 bases. Germline CDR1 and CDR2: ENHRY and SYGVKD. V shed 0 bases, J shed 6 bases, and the junction held 5 bases outside the gene matches. This CDR3 region has 16 residues. The CDR3 protein is CAISESSGGAANEQFF. The CDR3 DNA sequence: TGTGCCATCAGTGAGTCGAGCGGGGGGGCCGCCAATGAGCAGTTCTTC.

The chain recombines TRBV11-2 with TRBJ2-1, with D perhaps matching TRBD2 (6 bases). V was clipped by 3 bases and J by 3 bases, with 9 bases between them. This CDR3 spans 14 amino acids. CDR1 is SGHAT and CDR2 is FQNNGV in the germline V gene. CDR3 residues: CASSFRGNYNEQFF. CDR3 nucleotide sequence: TGTGCCAGCAGCTTTCGCGGGAACTACAATGAGCAGTTCTTC.

The V and J genes are TRBV11-2 and TRBJ1-1; D ambiguous. CDR3 size: 11 residues. Between the trimmed V and J ends, which lost 4 bases and 8 bases, there was a span of 8 bases. CDR1 and CDR2 from the germline V gene are SGHAT and FQNNGV. The CDR3 DNA reads TGTGCCAGCAGCTCTACGGTGGAAGCTTTCTTT. Its protein is CASSSTVEAFF.

The rearrangement links TRBV10-3 to TRBJ1-4; D is undetermined. V shed 0 bases and J shed 8 bases, with 13 bases lying between them. The CDR3 totals 15 residues. Germline loops: CDR1 ENHRY, CDR2 SYGVKD. CDR3 in amino acids: CAISESARLEEKLFF. The CDR3 DNA follows: TGTGCCATCAGTGAGTCGGCTAGGCTTGAAGAAAAACTGTTTTTT.

This sequence joins TRBV30 and TRBJ1-5, with a tentative D call TRBD1 (5 bases). CDR3 length equals 15 residues. The germline V gene has CDR1 GTSNPN and CDR2 SVGIG (reference sequence). V gave up 0 bases and J gave up 7 bases, with 16 bases separating them. The CDR3 sequence: CAWSVSKRGFQPQHF. The CDR3 nucleotides read TGTGCCTGGAGTGTATCGAAGCGGGGGTTCCAGCCCCAGCATTTT.

CDR3 sequence (DNA): TGTGCCAGCAGTTCCGGACAGGACGACTACGAGCAGTACTTC. This translates into CASSSGQDDYEQYF. The J gene is TRBJ2-7, the V gene TRBV6-5, with 7 bases matching TRBD1. V lost 4 bases and J lost 3; bases outside the gene matches: 6. CDR1 is MNHEY, CDR2 SVGAGI, per germline. This CDR3 has 14 residues.

This clone was recorded only once. The chain recombines TRBV19 with TRBJ1-2; 8 nucleotides line up with TRBD1. Trimming removed 7 bases from V and 4 bases from J; junction bases left unmatched: 8. Germline V gene data show CDR1 as LNHDA and CDR2 as SQIVND (reference sequence). The CDR3 contains 14 residues. In nucleotides, the CDR3 is TGTGCCAGTACCAACAGGGGGTTTGGCTATGGCTACACCTTC. Protein product: CASTNRGFGYGYTF.

The rearrangement uses TRBV7-9 and TRBJ1-4; 8 nucleotides agree with TRBD1. J was trimmed by 8 bases and V by 7 bases; bases with no gene match: 6. Germline values: CDR1 SEHNR, CDR2 FQNEAQ (reference sequence). The CDR3 extends over 13 amino acids. The CDR3 DNA reads TGTGCCAGCAACAGGGGGACCGAAGAAAAACTGTTTTTT. Its protein product is CASNRGTEEKLFF.

The CDR3 loop reads CASRPTRTGYSPLHF. Written as DNA, the CDR3 is TGTGCCAGCAGGCCTACTAGGACGGGTTATTCACCCCTCCACTTT. V is TRBV6-5 and J is TRBJ1-6; no definite D call. With 6 bases removed from V and 8 bases from J, the gap between germline ends came to 17 bases. The CDR3 is 15 residues long. The germline V gene encodes CDR1 MNHEY and CDR2 SVGAGI.

This clone was recorded only once. This sequence joins TRBV5-3 and TRBJ1-6; D perhaps matches TRBD1 (5 bases). TRBV5-3 belongs to the ORF category, with a function that is uncertain. The CDR3 is made up of 16 amino acids. The V end lost 2 bases, the J end lost 8 bases, and 17 bases lay between the germline ends. The CDR3 DNA reads as TGTGCCAGAAGCTTCCCAGGGCCTGGGCCAGATTCACCCCTCCACTTT. This translates into CARSFPGPGPDSPLHF.

The chain uses TRBV19 and TRBJ1-2; a weak D match, TRBD1 (6 bases). Trimming cost V 10 bases and J 2 bases, with 17 bases left between them. This CDR3 contains 14 residues. Germline CDR1 is LNHDA and CDR2 is SQIVND (reference sequence). CDR3: CATTDLQGNYGYTF. The CDR3 bases are TGTGCCACCACAGACCTACAGGGAAACTATGGCTACACCTTC.

V and J are TRBV7-9 and TRBJ1-2; 7 positions match TRBD1. The V gene end was trimmed by 2 bases and the J gene end by 1 base; junction bases not matched to a gene: 10. This CDR3 spans 17 amino acids. Germline V gene sequence: CDR1 SEHNR, CDR2 FQNEAQ (reference sequence). The DNA for the CDR3 is TGTGCCAGCAGCTTAAAGGGGGCAGGAGGGAATAACTATGGCTACACCTTC. Its translation: CASSLKGAGGNNYGYTF.

This chain uses TRBV20-1 with TRBJ1-1; TRBD1 is a possible D gene (6 bases). With 5 bases removed from V and 4 bases from J, the gap between germline ends came to 8 bases. The V gene's germline CDR1 is DFQATT and CDR2 SNEGSKA (reference sequence). The CDR3 has 11 amino acids. The CDR3 protein is CSARQATEAFF. For the CDR3, the DNA is TGCAGTGCTCGACAGGCCACTGAAGCTTTCTTT.

This rearrangement joins TRBV7-9 to TRBJ2-3, with 9 bases fitting TRBD2. There are 18 residues in the CDR3. Germline V lookup: CDR1 SEHNR, CDR2 FQNEAQ (reference sequence). V lost 1 base and J lost 0; bases outside the gene matches: 8. CDR3 in amino acids: CASSLGSGGLASTDTQYF. CDR3 DNA: TGTGCCAGCAGCTTAGGTAGCGGGGGCCTCGCTAGCACAGATACGCAGTATTTT.

This clone came up once. This rearrangement joins TRBV5-1 to TRBJ2-7; D is perhaps TRBD1 (6 bases). The germline gives CDR1 SGHRS, CDR2 YFSETQ. The CDR3 runs 13 residues. The V end was cut by 4 bases, the J end by 2 bases, with 10 bases between. CDR3 sequence (DNA): TGCGCCAGCAGCCCGACAGGCGCCTACGAGCAGTACTTC. This codes for CASSPTGAYEQYF.

This chain uses TRBV6-5 with TRBJ2-7, with 8 bases identical to TRBD2. Germline trimming cut 5 bases from V and 5 bases from J; bases unmatched to any gene: 11. Germline assignment: CDR1 MNHEY and CDR2 SVGAGI. The CDR3 runs 15 residues. CDR3 nucleotide sequence: TGTGCCAGCAGTCGCTTCGGGACTAGTATAAACGAGCAGTACTTC. Protein: CASSRFGTSINEQYF.